This T cell receptor beta chain appears in the sequencing data of a study of control samples from healthy donors and cancer patients. TCRdb keeps only in-frame clones here, not all; method: immunoSEQ multiplex PCR. The sample lists 400,000 to 450,000 clones, 80% to 95% occurring once. The V end was cut by 5 bases, the J end by 4 bases, with 13 bases between. This CDR3 has 13 residues. Germline CDR1 is SGHDT and CDR2 is YYEEEE. The sequence was obtained from a man aged 35-49 years with head and neck cancer. The chain is built from TRBV5-6 and TRBJ2-7; D is undetermined. The material sequenced was PBMCs. The CDR3 protein is CASRPGMAYEQYF. CDR3 DNA: TGTGCCAGCAGGCCAGGCATGGCGTACGAGCAGTACTTC. The variable domain in full, completed from reference TRBV5-6 and TRBJ2-7, reads DAGVTQSPTHLIKTRGQQVTLRCSPKSGHDTVSWYQQALGQGPQFIFQYYEEEERQRGNFPDRFSGHQFPNYSSELNVNALLLGDSALYLCASRPGMAYEQYFGPGTRLTVT.